This is a list of T cell receptor beta chains from one sample in a study of human T cells and chemical hapten exposure. TCRdb called the RACE reads again in MiXCR, with one record for every CDR3 protein. The table includes some 110,000 distinct CDR3 sequences, around 10% detected once. The sample in question was whole blood, obtained in connection with sensitization to the hapten diphenylcyclopropenone (DPC). The receptors originated from a woman aged 45-59 years with alopecia areata. Some clones in this sample may be carry-over from other donors' samples. Each CDR3 is given with its conserved first and last residue. The order of the fields is V gene, clone size, D gene, J gene, CDR3 DNA, CDR3 protein. A D gene is named only where the DNA matches it firmly. Only some rows state a clone size, as once, few, many or a class for expanded clones.

V: TRBV6-1; size: many; D: -; J: TRBJ2-3; DNA: TGTGCCAGCAGTGAAGCGGGGAAGAGCACAGATACGCAGTATTTT; CDR3: CASSEAGKSTDTQYF
V: TRBV12-3/TRBV12-4; size: few; D: -; J: TRBJ2-5; DNA: TGTGCCAGCAGTTTTTTTGGAGCCTCCTTGGCTGAGACCCAGTACTTC; CDR3: CASSFFGASLAETQYF
V: TRBV7-9; size: few; D: -; J: TRBJ2-7; DNA: TGTGCCAGCAGCCCCACCCCCGGAGACGAGCAGTACTTC; CDR3: CASSPTPGDEQYF
V: TRBV7-2; size: -; D: TRBD2; J: TRBJ2-2; DNA: TGTGCCAGCAGCGCCGGACTAGCGGGGGCCCCCGGGGAGCTGTTTTTT; CDR3: CASSAGLAGAPGELFF
V: TRBV7-2; size: many; D: -; J: TRBJ2-5; DNA: TGTGCCAGCAGCTTAGGGCGGGGGCCACAAGAGACCCAGTACTTC; CDR3: CASSLGRGPQETQYF
V: TRBV28; size: -; D: -; J: TRBJ1-1; DNA: TGTGCCACTGGACAGAACACTGAAGCTTTCTTT; CDR3: CATGQNTEAFF
V: TRBV7-9; size: many; D: -; J: TRBJ1-1; DNA: TGTGCAAGCGGGTCAGGTTTCACTGAAGCTTTCTTT; CDR3: CASGSGFTEAFF
V: TRBV7-2; size: many; D: -; J: TRBJ1-4; DNA: TGTGCCAGCAGCTTACCCAATGAAAAACTGTTTTTT; CDR3: CASSLPNEKLFF
V: TRBV3-1; size: few; D: TRBD2; J: TRBJ2-2; DNA: TGTGCCAGCAGCCAAAGGGGGAGCGGGAGCTCCGGGGAGCTGTTTTTT; CDR3: CASSQRGSGSSGELFF
V: TRBV10-1; size: many; D: TRBD1; J: TRBJ2-3; DNA: TGCGCCAGCGGCCATAGGACAGGGGACTCGTTAGATACGCAGTATTTT; CDR3: CASGHRTGDSLDTQYF
V: TRBV20-1; size: -; D: TRBD1; J: TRBJ1-5; DNA: TGCAGTGCTAGAGGCACCGGGACAGTCAATCAGCCCCAGCATTTT; CDR3: CSARGTGTVNQPQHF
V: TRBV24-1; size: -; D: -; J: TRBJ2-7; DNA: TGTGCCACCAGTCAGGGGCCCTACGAGCAGTACTTC; CDR3: CATSQGPYEQYF
V: TRBV6-6; size: -; D: -; J: TRBJ1-5; DNA: TGTGCCAGCAGTTATTGGGGGCTCGGTCAGCCCCAGCATTTT; CDR3: CASSYWGLGQPQHF
V: TRBV7-2; size: many; D: -; J: TRBJ2-1; DNA: TGTGCCAGCAGTGAGGGTTGGGGGACTGAGCAGTTCTTC; CDR3: CASSEGWGTEQFF
V: TRBV6-2/TRBV6-3; size: many; D: -; J: TRBJ2-3; DNA: TGTGCCAGCTGTTGGTCCCCCAGCACGAGCACAGATACGCAGTATTTT; CDR3: CASCWSPSTSTDTQYF
V: TRBV27; size: -; D: -; J: TRBJ1-1; DNA: TGTGCCAGCAGACCAACAGGGTCAGCGGGAGCTTTCTTT; CDR3: CASRPTGSAGAFF
V: TRBV28; size: -; D: -; J: TRBJ1-2; DNA: TGTGCCAGCCGACAGGACTATGGCTACACCTTC; CDR3: CASRQDYGYTF
V: TRBV11-2; size: many; D: -; J: TRBJ2-2; DNA: TGTGCCAGCAGCCCCGCGGGAATCAACACCGGGGAGCTGTTTTTT; CDR3: CASSPAGINTGELFF
V: TRBV7-8; size: -; D: TRBD2; J: TRBJ2-7; DNA: TGTGCCAGCAGCCCCGGCACTAGCGGGGGATCCTACGAGCAGTACTTC; CDR3: CASSPGTSGGSYEQYF
V: TRBV12-3/TRBV12-4; size: -; D: -; J: TRBJ2-1; DNA: TGTGCCAGCAGTTTATTTGGGGCAGAGATGTACAATGAGCAGTTCTTC; CDR3: CASSLFGAEMYNEQFF
V: TRBV28; size: many; D: -; J: TRBJ1-1; DNA: TGTGCCAGCAAGCCAGGCTTGGGTCGGGACACTGAAGCTTTCTTT; CDR3: CASKPGLGRDTEAFF
V: TRBV27; size: -; D: -; J: TRBJ1-3; DNA: TGTGCCAGCAGCCCCCGGCCCTCTGGAAACACCATATATTTT; CDR3: CASSPRPSGNTIYF
V: TRBV7-9; size: -; D: -; J: TRBJ1-1; DNA: TGTGCCAGCAGCTCCAGGGTATTTAACACTGAAGCTTTCTTT; CDR3: CASSSRVFNTEAFF
V: TRBV29-1; size: once; D: -; J: TRBJ1-2; DNA: TGCAGCGTTGAAACAGATAACTATGGCTACACCTTC; CDR3: CSVETDNYGYTF
V: TRBV20-1; size: few; D: -; J: TRBJ2-1; DNA: TGCAGTGCTAGAGATCCCGGTGTGGGATACAATGAGCAGTTCTTC; CDR3: CSARDPGVGYNEQFF
V: TRBV28; size: few; D: -; J: TRBJ2-7; DNA: TGTGCCAGCAGAAAATCCGGGCTCACCTACGAGCAGTACTTC; CDR3: CASRKSGLTYEQYF
V: TRBV24-1; size: -; D: -; J: TRBJ2-7; DNA: TGTGCCACCGCCGAGACAGGGCGCGGGGCGGGGGAGCAGTACTTC; CDR3: CATAETGRGAGEQYF
V: TRBV7-8; size: few; D: -; J: TRBJ2-1; DNA: TGTGCCAGCAGCTTAGTAGGGGGGGCCCCCTCCTACAATGAGCAGTTCTTC; CDR3: CASSLVGGAPSYNEQFF
V: TRBV10-3; size: many; D: TRBD1; J: TRBJ1-5; DNA: TGTGCCACCAAGACAGGGGATAGCAATCAGCCCCAGCATTTT; CDR3: CATKTGDSNQPQHF
V: TRBV2; size: many; D: TRBD2; J: TRBJ2-3; DNA: TGTGCCAGCAGGACTAGCCCTAGCACAGATACGCAGTATTTT; CDR3: CASRTSPSTDTQYF
V: TRBV24-1; size: many; D: -; J: TRBJ2-1; DNA: TGTGCCACGGCCTACGGGGGAACGGATGAGCAGTTCTTC; CDR3: CATAYGGTDEQFF
V: TRBV11-3; size: -; D: -; J: TRBJ2-1; DNA: TGTGCCAGCAGCCTACAGGGCTCTGAGCAGTTCTTC; CDR3: CASSLQGSEQFF
V: TRBV7-2; size: few; D: -; J: TRBJ1-5; DNA: TGTGCCAGCAGCCTTTGGCCGTCGCCCCAGCATTTT; CDR3: CASSLWPSPQHF
V: TRBV5-1; size: -; D: -; J: TRBJ2-6; DNA: TGCGCCAGCAGCCGAGGACTCATCTCTGGGGCCAACGTCCTGACTTTC; CDR3: CASSRGLISGANVLTF
V: TRBV28; size: -; D: -; J: TRBJ2-5; DNA: TGTGCCAGCAGCTCTTTCGGCACAGGACAAGAGACCCAGTACTTC; CDR3: CASSSFGTGQETQYF
V: TRBV28; size: few; D: -; J: TRBJ2-7; DNA: TGTGCCAGCAGTACAGGAGGGTTTGGGAACGAGCAGTACTTC; CDR3: CASSTGGFGNEQYF
V: TRBV2; size: few; D: TRBD2; J: TRBJ2-1; DNA: TGTGCCAGCAGTCCGGGACTAGCGGCCTACAATGAGCAGTTCTTC; CDR3: CASSPGLAAYNEQFF
V: TRBV20-1; size: -; D: -; J: TRBJ2-2; DNA: TGCAGTGCTAGAGATAGCAGGGTTGGCGGGGAGCTGTTTTTT; CDR3: CSARDSRVGGELFF
V: TRBV27; size: many; D: -; J: TRBJ2-1; DNA: TGTGCCAGCAGTTTAGGAACTCCTAAGTACAATGAGCAGTTCTTC; CDR3: CASSLGTPKYNEQFF
V: TRBV5-6; size: -; D: -; J: TRBJ2-7; DNA: TGTGCCAGCAGCTCGATGAGTTATACGGCCGAGCAGTACTTC; CDR3: CASSSMSYTAEQYF
V: TRBV12-3/TRBV12-4; size: many; D: -; J: TRBJ2-1; DNA: TGTGCCAGCAAGCAACTAGCCGGACCGGGTGAGCAGTTCTTC; CDR3: CASKQLAGPGEQFF
V: TRBV20-1; size: few; D: TRBD1; J: TRBJ1-6; DNA: TGCAGTGCCGACAGAGACAGGGAGAATTCACCCCTCCACTTT; CDR3: CSADRDRENSPLHF
V: TRBV3-1; size: -; D: -; J: TRBJ1-1; DNA: TGTGCCAGCAGCCAAGATATGGGGGAAGCTTTCTTT; CDR3: CASSQDMGEAFF
V: TRBV2; size: many; D: -; J: TRBJ2-1; DNA: TGTGCCAGCAGTATTTTAACCGGGAGCTCCTACAATGAGCAGTTCTTC; CDR3: CASSILTGSSYNEQFF
V: TRBV28; size: once; D: -; J: TRBJ2-7; DNA: TGTGCCAGCGGGGGGAGCTACGAGCAGTACTTC; CDR3: CASGGSYEQYF
V: TRBV7-2; size: -; D: TRBD2; J: TRBJ2-5; DNA: TGTGCCAGCAGCTTAGATCTCGGCGGGGGGCGAGAGACCCAGTACTTC; CDR3: CASSLDLGGGRETQYF
V: TRBV7-9; size: few; D: -; J: TRBJ1-1; DNA: TGTGCCAGCAGCTCGATCACTGAAGCTTTCTTT; CDR3: CASSSITEAFF
V: TRBV6-5; size: -; D: -; J: TRBJ1-2; DNA: TGTGCCAGCAGTTTAGGGAGTTATAACTATGGCTACACCTTC; CDR3: CASSLGSYNYGYTF
V: TRBV7-6; size: many; D: TRBD1; J: TRBJ1-4; DNA: TGTGCCAGCACCACAGGGGCGGGATTAAATGAAAAACTGTTTTTT; CDR3: CASTTGAGLNEKLFF
V: TRBV12-3/TRBV12-4; size: many; D: -; J: TRBJ2-7; DNA: TGTGCCAGCAGTCTAGACCCTTTCTACGAGCAGTACTTC; CDR3: CASSLDPFYEQYF
V: TRBV10-3; size: many; D: TRBD1; J: TRBJ1-1; DNA: TGTGCCACCTCGGGACAGGGGAACACTGAAGCTTTCTTT; CDR3: CATSGQGNTEAFF
V: TRBV11-2; size: many; D: -; J: TRBJ1-2; DNA: TGTGCCAGCAGCGAAGGGACGAACTATGGCTACACCTTC; CDR3: CASSEGTNYGYTF